The rows below give T cell receptor beta chains drawn from one sample of a study of shared T cell receptors in the human thymus. Data came from immunoSEQ multiplex PCR; TCRdb stores just in-frame clones and leaves some out. The sample shows 500,000 to 750,000 clones, over 75% of them seen only once. These records were also assigned to another study, of human thymus T cells.

Sequenced material: thymocytes. Source of these receptors: a boy younger than two with a congenital heart defect. The CDR3 runs from the conserved cysteine through the conserved F or W. A D gene is named only where the DNA matches it firmly. Rows may omit the clone size; those that give it use once, few, many or a size class.

V gene	clone size	J gene	D gene	CDR3 protein	CDR3 DNA
TRBV29-1	NA	TRBJ2-1	NA	CSVVGRGSYNEQFF	TGCAGCGTTGTGGGTCGGGGCTCCTACAATGAGCAGTTCTTC
TRBV19	NA	TRBJ2-1	TRBD2	CASIGRLAGEPNEQFF	TGTGCCAGTATTGGGAGGCTAGCGGGAGAACCCAATGAGCAGTTCTTC
TRBV28	NA	TRBJ2-3	NA	CASSLSPRQDDTDTQYF	TGTGCCAGCAGTTTAAGCCCGAGACAGGATGACACAGATACGCAGTATTTT
TRBV7-2	NA	TRBJ2-1	NA	CASRFPGTYNEQFF	TGTGCCAGTAGGTTCCCAGGGACCTACAATGAGCAGTTCTTC
TRBV7-6	NA	TRBJ2-5	NA	CASRPGLMWETQYF	TGTGCCAGCAGGCCCGGACTTATGTGGGAGACCCAGTACTTC
TRBV19	NA	TRBJ2-1	TRBD2	CASTRTSGRTNEQFF	TGTGCCAGCACCAGAACTAGCGGGAGGACGAATGAGCAGTTCTTC
TRBV29-1	few	TRBJ1-2	TRBD1	CSDVRRGQGGLNYGYTF	TGCAGCGACGTTAGACGGGGACAGGGGGGACTAAACTATGGCTACACCTTC
TRBV6-1	NA	TRBJ2-6	NA	CASSEAMESRRSTPGANVLTF	TGTGCCAGCAGTGAAGCTATGGAGTCGAGACGGAGCACACCTGGGGCCAACGTCCTGACTTTC
TRBV7-2	NA	TRBJ2-6	NA	CASSFKSASSGANVLTF	TGTGCCAGCAGCTTTAAAAGCGCCAGCTCTGGGGCCAACGTCCTGACTTTC
TRBV19	once	TRBJ1-2	TRBD1	CASSIGGTGYGYTF	TGTGCCAGTAGTATAGGGGGGACAGGTTATGGCTACACCTTC
TRBV10-2	NA	TRBJ2-7	TRBD1	CASSESTGQAERYEQYF	TGCGCCAGCAGTGAGTCGACCGGACAGGCCGAACGGTACGAGCAGTACTTC
TRBV19	NA	TRBJ1-5	TRBD1	CASMGTGKNQPQHF	TGTGCCAGTATGGGGACAGGGAAGAACCAGCCCCAGCATTTT
TRBV5-3	NA	TRBJ2-5	NA	CARSYLPQERAVNSQETQYF	TGTGCCAGAAGCTATTTACCACAGGAACGGGCTGTCAATTCCCAAGAGACCCAGTACTTC
TRBV29-1	NA	TRBJ2-3	TRBD1	CSVQGQGAEKYF	TGCAGCGTCCAGGGACAGGGGGCGGAGAAGTATTTT
TRBV6-1	once	TRBJ1-5	NA	CASTGNNQPQHF	TGTGCCAGCACGGGAAACAATCAGCCCCAGCATTTT
TRBV18	NA	TRBJ2-3	TRBD1	CASSPHWGQGGPTDTQYF	TGTGCCAGCTCACCACACTGGGGACAGGGGGGACCCACAGATACGCAGTATTTT
TRBV20-1	NA	TRBJ2-1	TRBD1	CSARQGNEQFF	TGCAGTGCTCGACAGGGCAATGAGCAGTTCTTC
TRBV2	NA	TRBJ2-5	TRBD2	CASTTRGLAGETQYF	TGTGCCAGCACCACAAGGGGACTAGCGGGGGAGACCCAGTACTTC